What follows are 13 T cell receptor beta chains derived from one specimen sequenced in a study of blood T cell repertoires in COVID-19. Produced via immunoSEQ multiplex PCR; TCRdb's table is partial and in-frame only. There are some 30,000 clones in the sample; approximately 90% occur only once, and approximately 1.9% lies in the top ten. Sequencing was done on a sample of peripheral blood. Every receptor here comes from a man aged 50-59 years with active or convalescent COVID-19.

The rearrangement uses TRBV28 and TRBJ2-5; 7 bases are shared with TRBD1. There are 19 residues in the CDR3. CDR1 MDHEN and CDR2 SYDVKM come from the germline V gene. The trim removed 2 bases at V and 1 base at J, leaving 16 bases unmatched. CDR3 residues: CASSLSLLTGSKGQETQYF. The CDR3 DNA sequence: TGTGCCAGCAGTTTAAGCCTACTGACAGGGAGCAAAGGCCAAGAGACCCAGTACTTC.

This clone was detected only once. Written as DNA, the CDR3 is TGTGCCAGCAGCCGCTGGGCAGGGGGCTTTGTATACGAGCAGTACTTC. It specifies CASSRWAGGFVYEQYF. V usage is TRBV27 and J usage is TRBJ2-7, with 8 bases fitting TRBD1. The trim removed 6 bases at V and 4 bases at J, leaving 14 bases unmatched. The CDR3 is 16 residues long. Germline CDR1 and CDR2: MNHEY and SMNVEV (reference sequence).

The chain employs TRBV14 and TRBJ2-2; unclear D gene. The length of the CDR3 is 14 residues. Trimming cost V 2 bases and J 3 bases, with 7 bases left between them. The germline gives CDR1 SGHDN, CDR2 FVKESK. CDR3 region: CASSQLIYTGELFF. In DNA, the CDR3 is TGTGCCAGCAGCCAACTTATTTACACCGGGGAGCTGTTTTTT.

The V and J genes are TRBV7-2 and TRBJ1-3, with 9 bases fitting TRBD1. J gave up 4 bases and V 5 bases, and 3 bases lay outside the gene matches. This CDR3 region has 14 residues. Germline values: CDR1 SGHTA, CDR2 FQGNSA. The CDR3 reads CASSAGTGGNTIYF. CDR3 coding DNA: TGTGCCAGCAGCGCAGGGACAGGGGGAAACACCATATATTTT. The full variable domain, in which reference TRBV7-2 and TRBJ1-3 provide the parts outside the CDR3, is GAGVSQSPSNKVTEKGKDVELRCDPISGHTALYWYRQSLGQGLEFLIYFQGNSAPDKSGLPSDRFSAERTGGSVSTLTIQRTQQEDSAVYLCASSAGTGGNTIYFGEGSWLTVV.

The chain links TRBV5-4 to TRBJ1-4; D might be TRBD1 (6 bases). The length of the CDR3 is 15 residues. Trimming took 4 bases from V and 7 from J, leaving 17 bases between them. From germline, CDR1 is SGHNT and CDR2 YYREEE (reference sequence). In DNA form, the CDR3 reads TGTGCCAGCAGCGCTAAAGGGGGAAATTCTGAAAAACTGTTTTTT. Translation gives CASSAKGGNSEKLFF. The whole variable domain, remainder taken from reference TRBV5-4 and TRBJ1-4, is ETGVTQSPTHLIKTRGQQVTLRCSSQSGHNTVSWYQQALGQGPQFIFQYYREEENGRGNFPPRFSGLQFPNYSSELNVNALELDDSALYLCASSAKGGNSEKLFFGSGTQLSVL.

This clone was detected only once. The chain combines TRBV6-5 with TRBJ1-2, with D hard to call. The germline CDR1 and CDR2 sequences are MNHEY and SVGAGI. V was shortened by 5 bases and J by 8 bases, with 15 bases between the two germline ends. This CDR3 region has 13 residues. The CDR3 sequence: CASSNIDGGGYTF. The CDR3 DNA sequence: TGTGCCAGCAGTAACATCGACGGCGGCGGCTACACCTTC.

This clone was counted a few times. V gene TRBV4-2 combines with J gene TRBJ1-5; D unclear. V gave up 0 bases and J gave up 16 bases, with 16 bases separating them. The germline V gene encodes CDR1 LGHNA and CDR2 YNFKEQ. The CDR3 extends over 13 amino acids. CDR3 coding DNA: TGTGCCAGCAGCCAAGATTGGAGGCAGCCCCTCCATTTT. Translated: CASSQDWRQPLHF.

The chain is built from TRBV5-1 and TRBJ1-2; D call uncertain. Looked up from germline, CDR1 is SGHRS and CDR2 is YFSETQ. The length of the CDR3 is 14 residues. V dropped 1 base and J dropped 2 bases, with 9 bases sitting between them. CDR3 DNA: TGCGCCAGCAGCTTGAGCACGGTGAACTATGGCTACACCTTC. Its translation: CASSLSTVNYGYTF.

The rearrangement uses TRBV2 and TRBJ2-3; TRBD2 is a possible D gene (6 bases). The CDR3 sequence is 14 residues long. Germline CDR1 is SNHLY and CDR2 is FYNNEI. The V end was cut by 7 bases, the J end by 2 bases, with 13 bases between. The CDR3, as DNA: TGTGCCAGCACGGAGGGCCTTACCACAGATACGCAGTATTTT. This gives the protein CASTEGLTTDTQYF. The whole variable domain, remainder taken from reference TRBV2 and TRBJ2-3, is EPEVTQTPSHQVTQMGQEVILRCVPISNHLYFYWYRQILGQKVEFLVSFYNNEISEKSEIFDDQFSVERPDGSNFTLKIRSTKLEDSAMYFCASTEGLTTDTQYFGPGTRLTVL.

This sequence joins TRBV5-1 and TRBJ2-7, with 11 nucleotides matching TRBD1. Per germline, CDR1 SGHRS and CDR2 YFSETQ. After removal of 3 bases from V and 6 bases from J, the junction contained 14 bases not matched to a gene. This CDR3 region has 17 residues. The CDR3 is CASSSTPPGTGGFEQYF. DNA of the CDR3: TGCGCCAGCAGCTCGACACCACCCGGGACAGGGGGTTTCGAGCAGTACTTC.

This chain joins TRBV4-3 and TRBJ2-2, with TRBD2 matching over 10 bases. This CDR3 has 15 residues. V shed 3 bases and J 5 bases; nucleotides not matched to a gene: 3. Germline V gene sequence: CDR1 LGHNA, CDR2 YSLEER. The DNA of the CDR3 is TGCGCCAGCAGCCACAGCGGGAGGGCTACCGGGGAGCTGTTTTTT. This gives the protein CASSHSGRATGELFF.

This chain uses TRBV27 with TRBJ1-3; TRBD1 matches 8 bases. CDR1 is MNHEY and CDR2 is SMNVEV in the germline V gene (reference sequence). The CDR3 is made up of 15 amino acids. Trimming took 0 bases from V and 2 from J; bases not matched to a gene: 0. DNA for the CDR3: TGTGCCAGCAGTTTATCGACAGGGGCTGGAAACACCATATATTTT. This encodes CASSLSTGAGNTIYF.

The rearrangement joins TRBV10-3 to TRBJ2-3; 10 bases match TRBD1. Germline V gene sequence: CDR1 ENHRY, CDR2 SYGVKD. The CDR3 totals 15 residues. With V trimmed by 2 bases and J by 2 bases, 1 base remained unmatched. This chain's CDR3 is CAISEGTGVTDTQYF. For the CDR3, the DNA is TGTGCCATCAGTGAGGGGACAGGGGTCACAGATACGCAGTATTTT.